The clone carrying this T cell receptor (beta chain) has only a few counts. The antigen remains unidentified. The entry originates in a study of T-cell memory formation after mild COVID-19. Across the study: Clusters were largely donor specific. Study-wide findings and caveats: Within pre-infection memory, some responding clones were found, suggesting cross-reactive memory joined.

TCR alpha and TCR beta cDNA libraries carrying sample barcodes and UMIs were produced by 5'RACE using constant-segment primers. TCRdb reprocessed the 5' RACE reads with MiXCR, giving one entry per CDR3 protein. The profile shows some 330,000 distinct CDR3 sequences, under 25% of them singletons. This CDR3 spans 14 amino acids. The junction had 8 bases not matched to a gene; V was cut back by 5 bases and J by 7 bases. Germline CDR1 is MRHNA and CDR2 is SNTAGT. The chain is built from TRBV6-4 and TRBJ2-1, with 7 positions matching TRBD2. This receptor was obtained from an adult woman who had mild COVID-19 (a few samples of this study predate the infection). Cell type and time point are not known. Sequenced: PBMCs or a T cell subset sorted from them (not recorded which). CDR3 residues: CASSSSGGWNEQFF. CDR3 sequence (DNA): TGTGCCAGCAGTTCCTCGGGAGGATGGAATGAGCAGTTCTTC.